The 3 T cell receptor beta chains below were found in one sample sequenced in a study of neurological immune-mediated disorders. TCRdb re-called the 5' RACE reads through MiXCR, storing one row per CDR3 protein. In the table there are 23,000 or so distinct CDR3 sequences, 10% to 15% of which are singletons. Sequenced: PBMCs. The source is a woman in her fifties or sixties with HTLV-1-associated myelopathy (HAM/TSP).

This clonotype was observed at least ten times. The chain combines TRBV4-1 with TRBJ1-2; D is unresolved. Trimming pared 3 bases from V and 7 bases from J, leaving 15 bases between. The CDR3 runs to 14 residues. Germline loops: CDR1 MGHRA, CDR2 YSYEKL. The CDR3 DNA is TGCGCCAGCAGCCACCCCGGGTCTGCTGTTGGCTACACCTTC. Translating it yields CASSHPGSAVGYTF.

This clonotype was detected many times. The rearrangement links TRBV3-1 to TRBJ1-2; the D gene is possibly TRBD1 (6 bases). V was cut by 0 bases and J by 8 bases, with 16 bases left in between. Germline assignment: CDR1 LGHDT and CDR2 YNNKEL (reference sequence). This CDR3 spans 15 amino acids. DNA of the CDR3: TGTGCCAGCAGCCAAGAAATGTTGGGGGCGGAGGGCTACACCTTC. Protein: CASSQEMLGAEGYTF.

In its sample, this clonotype was seen many times. V gene TRBV5-1 combines with J gene TRBJ2-3; TRBD2 aligns across 10 bases. V was pared by 1 base and J by 4 bases, with 3 bases of the junction left unmatched. This CDR3 comprises 15 residues. The germline V gene encodes CDR1 SGHRS and CDR2 YFSETQ. CDR3 loop: CASSLLAGESDTQYF. CDR3 coding DNA: TGCGCCAGCAGCTTGCTAGCGGGAGAATCAGATACGCAGTATTTT.